Included here is one T cell receptor beta chain sequence, with context. Germline loops: CDR1 MRHNA, CDR2 SNTAGT. Trimming took 6 bases from V and 1 from J, leaving 12 bases between them. This CDR3 is built from 14 residues. This sample is part of a study of blood T cell repertoires in COVID-19. Whole-study context: Samples of COVID-19 (acute and convalescent) were obtained from the United States, Italy and Spain. Sample material is recorded as cDNA or gDNA derived from T cells, B-cell-depleted T cells, or PBMCs.

The data were produced by immunoSEQ multiplex PCR, yet TCRdb's version contains in-frame clones alone and is incomplete. This sample yields roughly 35,000 clones, of which 87% are seen a single time; approximately 47% belongs to the top ten. V gene TRBV6-4 combines with J gene TRBJ1-2; D is ambiguous. This sequence originates from a human donor in a cohort sampled during active COVID-19. The sequenced sample consisted of peripheral blood. The CDR3 here is CASRSGNINYGYTF. The DNA for the CDR3 is TGTGCCAGCAGGAGCGGAAATATTAACTATGGCTACACCTTC.